The 32 T cell receptor beta chains listed next were all sequenced from one sample in a study of molecular identifiers for immune sequencing clone quantification. MiXCR was run by TCRdb on the PCR reads, yielding one entry per CDR3 protein. The sample shows about 300,000 distinct CDR3 sequences, over 20% of them seen only once. The sequencing input was naive CD8+ T cells from blood, with Jurkat cell RNA spiked in. The subset is: FACS-sorted CD8+CD4-CCR7+CD45RA+ naive T cells. These receptors came from a human donor in good health. Some libraries in this study had Jurkat cell RNA spiked in.

Regarding this clonotype: A much larger clone sits a single nucleotide away, making a read error possible. The conserved phenylalanine or tryptophan normally closing the CDR3 is absent here, so this likely arose from a read error. V and J are TRBV7-9 and TRBJ2-3, with a possible D match to TRBD1 (7 bases). The V gene lost 1 base and the J gene lost 0 bases, with 11 bases spanning the gap. Germline CDR1 is SEHNR and CDR2 is FQNEAQ (reference sequence). The CDR3 extends over 16 amino acids. In DNA, the CDR3 is TGTGCCAGCAGCTTAGTACAGGGGAGGAGCACAGATACGCAGTATCTT. Translating gives CASSLVQGRSTDTQYL.

This clonotype was counted at least ten times. The rearrangement joins TRBV5-1 to TRBJ2-1, with D uncertain. CDR3 length equals 16 residues. Trimming cost V 0 bases and J 0 bases, with 10 bases left between them. Germline assignment: CDR1 SGHRS and CDR2 YFSETQ. The CDR3 sequence: CASSLDRRRSYNEQFF. DNA for the CDR3: TGCGCCAGCAGCTTGGACCGGCGGCGCTCCTACAATGAGCAGTTCTTC. Combining the CDR3 with reference TRBV5-1 and TRBJ2-1 gives the whole variable domain KAGVTQTPRYLIKTRGQQVTLSCSPISGHRSVSWYQQTPGQGLQFLFEYFSETQRNKGNFPGRFSGRQFSNSRSEMNVSTLELGDSALYLCASSLDRRRSYNEQFFGPGTRLTVL.

This clonotype was seen ten or more times. The chain is built from TRBV28 and TRBJ2-7; 7 positions agree with TRBD2. There are 14 residues in the CDR3. From germline, CDR1 is MDHEN and CDR2 SYDVKM. Losses at the gene ends were 7 bases for V and 4 bases for J; bases not matched to a gene: 10. The CDR3: CASTWGEGGYEQYF. CDR3 nucleotides: TGTGCCAGCACTTGGGGGGAGGGCGGGTACGAGCAGTACTTC. The full variable domain, its missing parts supplied by reference TRBV28 and TRBJ2-7, is DVKVTQSSRYLVKRTGEKVFLECVQDMDHENMFWYRQDPGLGLRLIYFSYDVKMKEKGDIPEGYSVSREKKERFSLILESASTNQTSMYLCASTWGEGGYEQYFGPGTRLTVT.

There are many counts of this clonotype. The chain couples TRBV6-2 or TRBV6-3 to TRBJ1-5; D possibly corresponds to TRBD1 (5 bases). Germline lookup yields CDR1 MNHEY and CDR2 SVGEGT. Trimming cost V 0 bases and J 6 bases, with 12 bases left between them. This CDR3 has 15 amino acids. In DNA form, the CDR3 reads TGTGCCAGCAGTTACTCGATGCAGGGTGGTCAGCCCCAGCATTTT. Translating gives CASSYSMQGGQPQHF.

This clonotype was seen at least ten times. The junction departs from the called germline gene at one end, perhaps through a read error. The chain's CDR3 is CASSRDRVDTEAFF. The CDR3 DNA sequence: TGCGCCAGCAGCCGGGACAGGGTAGACACTGAAGCTTTCTTT. The V and J genes are TRBV18 and TRBJ1-1; TRBD1 matches 9 bases. CDR3 length: 14 residues. CDR1 KGHSH and CDR2 LQKENI come from the germline V gene.

This clonotype was observed many times. V and J are TRBV9 and TRBJ2-3, with D unclear. The germline CDR1 and CDR2 sequences are SGDLS and YYNGEE. Trimming left V 0 bases short and J 2 bases short, with 10 bases between. The CDR3 length is 15 residues. DNA for the CDR3: TGTGCCAGCAGCGTAGAAGGAGCTTTCACAGATACGCAGTATTTT. As protein: CASSVEGAFTDTQYF.

This clonotype has only a few counts. A much larger clone is a single base away; this may be a read error. The chain couples TRBV13 to TRBJ2-5; the D gene is possibly TRBD2 (5 bases). This CDR3 is built from 14 residues. Looked up from germline, CDR1 is PRHDT and CDR2 is FYEKMQ (reference sequence). The CDR3 DNA reads TGTGCCAGCAGCCTAACGTCCGGGGTAGAGGCCCAGTACTTC. As protein: CASSLTSGVEAQYF.

This clonotype was seen ten or more times. The chain employs TRBV6-5 and TRBJ2-7; possibly TRBD1 or TRBD2 for D (5 bases each). The CDR3 is 14 amino acids. V dropped 5 bases and J dropped 2 bases, with 13 bases sitting between them. Germline V gene data show CDR1 as MNHEY and CDR2 as SVGAGI. CDR3 nucleotides: TGTGCCAGCAGTGACGGGGTGGGACCCTACGAGCAGTACTTC. Amino acids: CASSDGVGPYEQYF.

The table lists this clonotype with a few counts. CDR3 bases: TGTGCCAGCAGCTTTCGACTAGCGGGGGTAGGAGGTGAGCAGTTCTTC. Its protein product is CASSFRLAGVGGEQFF. This chain links TRBV5-4 with TRBJ2-1, with 12 bases fitting TRBD2. V lost 2 bases and J lost 9; bases outside the gene matches: 9. This CDR3 contains 16 residues. The germline V gene encodes CDR1 SGHNT and CDR2 YYREEE (reference sequence). The full variable domain, rest sourced from reference TRBV5-4 and TRBJ2-1, is ETGVTQSPTHLIKTRGQQVTLRCSSQSGHNTVSWYQQALGQGPQFIFQYYREEENGRGNFPPRFSGLQFPNYSSELNVNALELDDSALYLCASSFRLAGVGGEQFFGPGTRLTVL.

The J gene is TRBJ2-7, the V gene TRBV5-5, with no clear D. V lost 4 bases, J lost 3 bases, and 14 bases lay in between. In germline, CDR1 is SGHKS, CDR2 YYEKEE (reference sequence). CDR3 size: 14 residues. The CDR3 protein is CASSPVRSVYEQYF. The CDR3 DNA reads TGTGCCAGCAGCCCCGTGAGGAGTGTCTACGAGCAGTACTTC.

This clonotype has a count of ten or more. The chain carries TRBV29-1 and TRBJ2-3, with D unclear. There are 14 residues in the CDR3. Germline loops: CDR1 SQVTM, CDR2 ANQGSEA. Trimming stripped 6 bases from V and 1 base from J, with 14 bases between. The CDR3 reads CSVVKAVRTDTQYF. The CDR3 DNA is TGCAGCGTCGTAAAGGCGGTTCGCACAGATACGCAGTATTTT.

The sample holds many counts of this clonotype. The chain uses TRBV13 and TRBJ2-3, with unresolved D. Germline lookup yields CDR1 PRHDT and CDR2 FYEKMQ (reference sequence). The length of the CDR3 is 14 residues. The ends were cut back, 3 bases at V and 5 bases at J, with 12 bases in the middle. CDR3 sequence: CASSFTPPGDTQYF. Written as DNA, the CDR3 is TGTGCCAGCAGCTTCACCCCGCCGGGAGATACGCAGTATTTT.

This clonotype was detected ten times or more. The chain joins TRBV28 to TRBJ1-1, with no clear D. CDR1 and CDR2 (germline): MDHEN, SYDVKM. The CDR3 spans 16 residues. V was trimmed by 5 bases and J by 1 base, leaving 17 bases between them. CDR3: CASSPVGRHRNTEAFF. The DNA for the CDR3 is TGTGCCAGCAGTCCCGTCGGGCGGCACCGGAACACTGAAGCTTTCTTT.

The chain links TRBV19 to TRBJ2-1; TRBD2 matches 10 bases. Germline values: CDR1 LNHDA, CDR2 SQIVND (reference sequence). CDR3 length: 18 residues. V dropped 3 bases and J dropped 0; count of bases not matched to a gene: 8. DNA of the CDR3: TGTGCCAGTAGTATTAGGCTAGCGGGGGCCCTCTCCTACAATGAGCAGTTCTTC. It encodes CASSIRLAGALSYNEQFF.

This clonotype was found many times. The J gene is TRBJ2-5, the V gene TRBV28, with 7 bases matching TRBD1. After removal of 5 bases from V and 4 bases from J, the junction contained 13 bases not matched to a gene. Germline V CDR1 and CDR2: MDHEN, SYDVKM. The CDR3 totals 16 residues. The CDR3 DNA sequence: TGTGCCAGCAGTCCGACGACAGGGTGGCTTACAGAGACCCAGTACTTC. It yields the protein CASSPTTGWLTETQYF.

Details on this clonotype: This may be a read error: a much more frequent sequence differs by one nucleotide. This rearrangement joins TRBV7-2 to TRBJ2-7, with D possibly TRBD2 on 6 matching bases. Germline V CDR1 and CDR2: SGHTA, FQGNSA. The length of the CDR3 is 15 residues. This CDR3 is CVSTPHRDFSYEQYF. In DNA form, the CDR3 reads TGTGTCAGCACTCCACATCGGGACTTTAGCTACGAGCAGTACTTC.

The genes are TRBV30 and TRBJ1-3; D ambiguous. The CDR3 has 14 residues. The germline CDR1 and CDR2 sequences are GTSNPN and SVGIG (reference sequence). V was cut by 4 bases and J by 1 base, with 11 bases left in between. The CDR3 nucleotides read TGTGCCTGGAAAGATTTAGATTCTGGAAACACCATATATTTT. Encoded protein: CAWKDLDSGNTIYF.

This clonotype has at least ten counts. The J gene is TRBJ2-2, the V gene TRBV7-9; 9 nucleotides line up with TRBD2. V trimming: 5 bases; J trimming: 1 base; junction bases outside the gene matches: 5. Germline CDR1 reads SEHNR; CDR2 reads FQNEAQ (reference sequence). CDR3 size: 16 residues. The CDR3 loop reads CASSERLAENTGELFF. CDR3 bases: TGTGCCAGCAGCGAAAGACTAGCGGAGAACACCGGGGAGCTGTTTTTT.

As concerns this clonotype: The CDR3 does not close with the conserved phenylalanine or tryptophan, likely indicating a read error. The chain carries TRBV5-3 and TRBJ1-1, with D possibly TRBD1 on 5 matching bases. TRBV5-3 is noted as an ORF with a role that remains uncertain. This CDR3 contains 14 residues. DNA for the CDR3: TGTGCCAGCAGCTTGGTGGGGCTGAACACTGAAGCTTTCCTT. Its translation is CASSLVGLNTEAFL.

In this sample, this clonotype turned up many times. V is TRBV6-6 and J is TRBJ2-7, with 10 positions matching TRBD2. There are 15 residues in the CDR3. Trimming took 0 bases from V and 6 from J; bases not matched to a gene: 5. Looked up from germline, CDR1 is MNHNY and CDR2 is SVGAGI (reference sequence). CDR3 DNA sequence: TGTGCCAGCAGTTACTCGGGGGCTAGCGGGAGCGAGCAGTACTTC. Amino acid sequence: CASSYSGASGSEQYF.

Concerning this clonotype itself: The CDR3 ends on some other residue instead of the conserved phenylalanine or tryptophan, so this is likely a read error. The DNA is omitted, as the CDR3 cannot be located on it reliably, and the CDR3 follows TCRdb's listing. The chain is built from TRBV5-3 and TRBJ1-2; whether TRBD1, the table's D call, matches the DNA was not checked. TRBV5-3 counts as an open reading frame of uncertain function. The CDR3 sequence runs 15 residues, both termini included. CDR3 in amino acids: CASSWAGTTSYGCTV.

This clonotype was seen a few times. The junction departs from germline at one end; a sequencing error may be responsible. The chain links TRBV6-5 to TRBJ2-5; no reliable D call. The CDR3 is 12 residues long. The germline V gene has CDR1 MNHEY and CDR2 SVGAGI. CDR3 coding DNA: TGTGTCAGCAGCCCCCCCGGAGAGACCCAGTACTTC. Translating gives CVSSPPGETQYF.

This clonotype appeared many times. This chain connects TRBV20-1 to TRBJ1-5, with 10 bases identical to TRBD1. The CDR3 has 17 amino acids. With 0 bases clipped from V and 7 bases from J, the junction kept 12 bases outside the gene matches. Germline-derived CDR1 and CDR2 are DFQATT and SNEGSKA (reference sequence). The CDR3: CSARDSNLGQGRQPQHF. CDR3 sequence (DNA): TGCAGTGCTAGAGACAGTAACCTGGGACAGGGGCGACAGCCCCAGCATTTT.

Note on this clonotype: This may arise from a read error, as a much more abundant clone is one base away. This chain uses TRBV4-3 with TRBJ2-3; D gene unclear. The CDR3 has 17 residues. Germline V gene sequence: CDR1 LGHNA, CDR2 YSLEER. CDR3 nucleotide sequence: TGCCCCAGCAGCCAAGATCTGGACCCCTGGAGCACAGATACGCAGTATTTT. This codes for CPSSQDLDPWSTDTQYF.

This clonotype has a count of ten or more. DNA of the CDR3: TGTGCCAGCAGCTCCGAGCGGGGAAGCACAGATACGCAGTATTTT. Its translation is CASSSERGSTDTQYF. V usage is TRBV5-4 and J usage is TRBJ2-3; 7 bases agree with TRBD2. The length of the CDR3 is 15 residues. V lost 3 bases and J lost 0; bases outside the gene matches: 4. Germline assignment: CDR1 SGHNT and CDR2 YYREEE (reference sequence).

This clonotype showed up many times. V and J are TRBV5-4 and TRBJ2-7, with 8 bases lining up with TRBD1. J lost 3 bases, V lost 1 base, and 15 bases had no gene match. Germline V CDR1 and CDR2: SGHNT, YYREEE (reference sequence). The CDR3 has 18 amino acids. The CDR3 DNA reads as TGTGCCAGCAGCTTGCAGGGGGCGCCTTTGCTCATTAACTACGAGCAGTACTTC. Translating it yields CASSLQGAPLLINYEQYF.

Turning to this clonotype: A much more abundant neighbour one base away suggests this may be a read error. The CDR3 loop is CTSSHSGISSYNEQFF. Here the CDR3 DNA reads TGCACCAGCAGCCACAGCGGGATTTCCTCCTACAATGAGCAGTTCTTC. The chain employs TRBV5-1 and TRBJ2-1; TRBD2 matches at 7 bases. The length of the CDR3 is 16 residues. Germline V gene lookup returns CDR1 SGHRS and CDR2 YFSETQ.

At least ten counts were recorded for this clonotype. The CDR3 protein is CASSQDSGYEQYF. DNA of the CDR3: TGCGCCAGCAGCCAAGATTCAGGTTATGAGCAGTACTTC. The chain links TRBV4-3 to TRBJ2-7; D is undetermined. This CDR3 spans 13 amino acids. Germline V gene lookup returns CDR1 LGHNA and CDR2 YSLEER. V lost 0 bases and J 7 bases, leaving 10 bases between the germline ends.

This clonotype came up many times. The V call is TRBV5-5, the J call TRBJ2-7; 8 positions agree with TRBD2. CDR1 and CDR2 (germline): SGHKS, YYEKEE (reference sequence). CDR3 size: 15 residues. V lost 0 bases to trimming and J lost 2 bases; unmatched junction nucleotides: 4. The CDR3 sequence: CASSLAREGPYEQYF. The CDR3 DNA reads as TGTGCCAGCAGCTTGGCTCGGGAGGGACCCTACGAGCAGTACTTC.

V gene TRBV7-9 combines with J gene TRBJ2-5; D gene unclear. In germline, CDR1 is SEHNR, CDR2 FQNEAQ (reference sequence). The length of the CDR3 is 14 residues. The V gene lost 4 bases and the J gene lost 2 bases, with 11 bases spanning the gap. The CDR3 DNA is TGTGCCAGCAGCTCGCTGACGGAGCAAGAGACCCAGTACTTC. Translated, it gives CASSSLTEQETQYF.

This clonotype was counted only a few times. The rearrangement joins TRBV6-2 or TRBV6-3 to TRBJ2-1; TRBD2 is a possible D gene (5 bases). This CDR3 region has 12 residues. CDR1 and CDR2 from the germline V gene are MNHEY and SVGEGT. Trimming pared 10 bases from V and 6 bases from J, leaving 13 bases between. In DNA, the CDR3 is TGTGCCACCCGGGAACTACTCAATGAGCAGTTCTTC. This gives the protein CATRELLNEQFF.

This clonotype has at least ten counts. The chain has TRBV27 and TRBJ1-1; 9 bases align to TRBD1. V shed 6 bases and J 4 bases; nucleotides not matched to a gene: 3. In germline, CDR1 is MNHEY, CDR2 SMNVEV (reference sequence). This CDR3 is built from 13 residues. CDR3 amino acids: CASRGQGATEAFF. The CDR3 nucleotides are TGTGCCAGCAGGGGACAGGGTGCCACTGAAGCTTTCTTT.